This T cell receptor beta chain appears in the sequencing data of a study of response to subunit inactivated influenza vaccine. About this clonotype itself: What it binds is unknown.

Study observations and caveats: With each seasonal influenza vaccination, the authors suggested, few new T cells are recruited.

TCRdb independently ran MiXCR on the RT-PCR reads; one entry per CDR3 protein. The profile shows about 500,000 distinct CDR3 sequences, about 15% of them singletons. This sequence originates from a man between 50 and 70 years old who received an inactivated influenza vaccine. The specimen was CD4+ T cells sorted from PBMCs, collected around 25 months after vaccination.

The CDR3 DNA reads as TGTGCCAGCGGAGGGACGGTGGGGTACAATGAGCAGTTCTTC. Protein sequence: CASGGTVGYNEQFF. This chain joins TRBV12-3 or TRBV12-4 and TRBJ2-1; a possible D gene is TRBD2 (6 bases). The V and J ends lost 8 bases and 4 bases respectively, with 15 bases between them. The CDR3 has 14 residues.